Detailed here is one T cell receptor (beta chain). The length of the CDR3 is 13 residues. Trimming removed 6 bases at V and 2 bases at J, with 11 bases between. Patients of the Seattle cohort, enrolled during active infection, were followed longitudinally. Original data processing: Amplification with reference gene primers provided the estimates of nucleated cell counts. Libraries were prepared by immunoSEQ multiplex PCR; TCRdb keeps only in-frame clonotypes and omits some of them. The V and J calls and clone size are taken from that table; D and trimming were inferred from the DNA. Of 200,000 to 250,000 clones in the sample, 82% were seen once. The data were obtained in a study of blood T cell repertoires in COVID-19. Background on the study: Nucleic acid was either cDNA or gDNA, and it came from T cells, B-cell-depleted T cells, or PBMCs.

The sequencing sample was made of peripheral blood. This rearrangement joins TRBV12-3 or TRBV12-4 to TRBJ2-7; D possibly corresponds to TRBD1 (5 bases). The sequence came from a woman in her seventies with COVID-19, enrolled during active disease. The CDR3 spells CASSQDIPYEQYF. CDR3 DNA: TGTGCCAGCAGCCAGGACATCCCCTACGAGCAGTACTTC.